The rows below give T cell receptor beta chains drawn from one sample of a study of blood T cell repertoires in COVID-19. Generated by immunoSEQ multiplex PCR, the TCRdb table keeps only in-frame clones and is missing some. The sample lists about 190,000 clones, roughly 86% occurring once. What was sequenced was PBMCs or T cells enriched from blood (not recorded which). These receptor sequences come from a middle-aged woman in a cohort exposed to, infected with or recovered from COVID-19 (not recorded which). CDR3s include the opening cysteine and the closing phenylalanine or tryptophan. D genes are given only for firm matches. A clone size is listed for some rows: how often the clone was seen (once, few, many), or a class if it is expanded.

TRBJ1-1,TRBV9,.,.,TGTGCCAGCAGCGTTAGGGGGATGGCTACTGAAGCTTTCTTT,CASSVRGMATEAFF
TRBJ1-2,TRBV6-2/TRBV6-3,.,once,TGTGCCAGCAGTTACACAGGGAAGAACTATGGCTACACCTTC,CASSYTGKNYGYTF
TRBJ1-1,TRBV29-1,.,.,TGCAGCGCCAGGTACACAGGCACTGAAGCTTTCTTT,CSARYTGTEAFF
TRBJ1-1,TRBV9,.,.,TGTGCCAGCAACCCCACAGGGCGCACTGAAGCTTTCTTT,CASNPTGRTEAFF
TRBJ1-1,TRBV4-1,TRBD1,.,TGCGCCAGCAGCCAGGCCGGACAGGGGTTTGGCACTGAAGCTTTCTTT,CASSQAGQGFGTEAFF
TRBJ1-3,TRBV9,.,.,TGTGCCAGCAGCGTAGTAGGCGGCTCTGGAAACACCATATATTTT,CASSVVGGSGNTIYF
TRBJ1-2,TRBV20-1,TRBD1,.,TGCAGTGCTAATGACAGGGCCGTCTATGGCTACACCTTC,CSANDRAVYGYTF
TRBJ2-7,TRBV10-1,TRBD2,.,TGCGCCAGCAGTCCTGAGGCGGGGGATTACGAGCAGTACTTC,CASSPEAGDYEQYF
TRBJ2-1,TRBV27,TRBD2,.,TGTGCCAGCAGTTTCGGGGGGGCTAATGAGCAGTTCTTC,CASSFGGANEQFF
TRBJ2-7,TRBV5-1,TRBD1,.,TGCGCCAGCAGCGGCCGGGACAGAATTTACGAGCAGTACTTC,CASSGRDRIYEQYF
TRBJ1-1,TRBV12-3/TRBV12-4,.,few,TGTGCCAGCAGTGGTACCGGGAACGAAGCTTTCTTT,CASSGTGNEAFF
TRBJ1-2,TRBV29-1,.,.,TGCAGCGTTGTAGCAGGGAATGGCTACACCTTC,CSVVAGNGYTF
TRBJ2-7,TRBV27,.,.,TGTGCCAGCAGTTTGTATTCGCGGGCAAGGAGCTCCTACGAGCAGTACTTC,CASSLYSRARSSYEQYF
TRBJ2-7,TRBV7-2,TRBD2,.,TGTGCCAGCAGCTTAGTAACTAGCGGGAGTCCGGTCGAGCAGTACTTC,CASSLVTSGSPVEQYF
TRBJ1-2,TRBV5-1,TRBD1,.,TGCGCCAGCAGTCACACTACAGGGGACCACGCCTATGGCTACACCTTC,CASSHTTGDHAYGYTF
TRBJ1-2,TRBV7-8,.,.,TGTGCCAGCAGCCAAGAGGAGGGGTTCTATGGCTACACCTTC,CASSQEEGFYGYTF
TRBJ1-1,TRBV7-6,.,.,TGTGCCAGCAGCTTAGCGCAGGGCGGTGGCACTGAAGCTTTCTTT,CASSLAQGGGTEAFF
TRBJ2-5,TRBV24-1,.,.,TGTGCCACCAGTGACCCCGCCGCAGGGGCGCAAGAGACCCAGTACTTC,CATSDPAAGAQETQYF
TRBJ2-7,TRBV4-1,.,.,TGCGCCAGCAGCCCGACTGGCTACGAGCAGTACTTC,CASSPTGYEQYF
TRBJ1-2,TRBV29-1,TRBD1,once,TGCACCTCTAAGGGACAGGGGGAGTCGGTCTATGGCTACACCTTC,CTSKGQGESVYGYTF
TRBJ2-1,TRBV12-3/TRBV12-4,TRBD2,.,TGTGCCAGCACCTTCGGGGGGGCAATTGAGCAGTTCTTC,CASTFGGAIEQFF
TRBJ2-7,TRBV5-5,.,once,TGTGCCAGCAGCTTGGGCGGTTACGAGCAGTACTTC,CASSLGGYEQYF
TRBJ1-1,TRBV12-5,TRBD1,.,TGTGCTAGTGGTGTGGGACAGGAGTTGAACACTGAAGCTTTCTTT,CASGVGQELNTEAFF
TRBJ1-2,TRBV3-1/TRBV3-2,.,.,TGTGCCAGCACATCCTTCAGGAACTATGGCTACACCTTC,CASTSFRNYGYTF
TRBJ2-5,TRBV6-5,.,once,TGTGCCAGCATTGGGGAGGACGGGCAAGAGACCCAGTACTTC,CASIGEDGQETQYF
TRBJ1-1,TRBV19,.,.,TGTGCCAGTAGTATTTCGGGGTCTGACACTGAAGCTTTCTTT,CASSISGSDTEAFF
TRBJ1-2,TRBV4-3,.,.,TGCGCCAGCAGCCAAGCCCTGGACGGGGTGGGCTACACCTTC,CASSQALDGVGYTF
TRBJ1-2,TRBV5-4,.,.,TGTGCCAGCAGCTTGGCCGCAGGGCCCTATGGCTACACCTTC,CASSLAAGPYGYTF
TRBJ2-1,TRBV7-9,TRBD2,once,TGTGCCAGCAGCCCCGGGAGGCTGAGCTCCTACAATGAGCAGTTCTTC,CASSPGRLSSYNEQFF
TRBJ1-1,TRBV11-2,.,.,TGTGCCAGCAGCTTAGACTCTGAAGCTTTCTTT,CASSLDSEAFF
TRBJ2-5,TRBV4-1,.,.,TGCGCCAGCAGCCAACGGGGTCCTCAAGAGACCCAGTACTTC,CASSQRGPQETQYF
TRBJ1-4,TRBV7-2,TRBD1,.,TGTGCCAGCAGCTTAGCGCTGGACAGGGTAACTAATGAAAAACTGTTTTTT,CASSLALDRVTNEKLFF
TRBJ2-7,TRBV7-2,.,.,TGTGCCAGCAGCTTGAGGACTTCCCGCTCCTACGAGCAGTACTTC,CASSLRTSRSYEQYF
TRBJ2-7,TRBV4-1,.,.,TGCGCCAGCAGCCAAGACCTCTACGAGCAGTACTTC,CASSQDLYEQYF
TRBJ1-2,TRBV7-9,TRBD1,.,TGTGCCAGCAGCTCGGACAGGGGATATGGCTACACCTTC,CASSSDRGYGYTF
TRBJ2-1,TRBV29-1,TRBD2,.,TGCAGCGTGACCGGACTAGCGGGGGCCTCCTACAATGAGCAGTTCTTC,CSVTGLAGASYNEQFF
TRBJ2-3,TRBV6-1,TRBD1,.,TGTGCCAGCAGTGGTAGGACAGGGGGGGTCCTGGGCACAGATACGCAGTATTTT,CASSGRTGGVLGTDTQYF
TRBJ1-1,TRBV3-1/TRBV3-2,.,.,TGTGCCAGCAGCCCGAGAAAGATCTCAGGGAACACTGAAGCTTTCTTT,CASSPRKISGNTEAFF
TRBJ1-1,TRBV5-5,TRBD1,.,TGTGCCAGCAGCTTGGGAAGCGACAGGGGGGTCACTGAAGCTTTCTTT,CASSLGSDRGVTEAFF
TRBJ2-4,TRBV9,TRBD2,.,TGTGCCAGCAGCGTAGATTTAGGACTAGCGATCCGATTGTACTTC,CASSVDLGLAIRLYF
TRBJ1-2,TRBV19,.,.,TGTGCCAGTAGTGCGACACAGGGTGGCTATGGCTACACCTTC,CASSATQGGYGYTF
TRBJ1-1,TRBV2,.,.,TGTGCCAGCAGTGAAAGGCGGAGGGGGAACACTGAAGCTTTCTTT,CASSERRRGNTEAFF
TRBJ2-2,TRBV27,TRBD2,.,TGTGCCAGCAGTTTAGTGGCACTAGCGGGACCCGGGGAGCTGTTTTTT,CASSLVALAGPGELFF
TRBJ1-1,TRBV19,.,.,TGTGCCAGTAGTATAGGCGAAAACACTGAAGCTTTCTTT,CASSIGENTEAFF
TRBJ1-1,TRBV29-1,.,.,TGCAGCGTGGAGGCGGGGGTGAACACTGAAGCTTTCTTT,CSVEAGVNTEAFF
TRBJ2-7,TRBV29-1,TRBD1,.,TGCAGCGTAGCAGGACAGGGCGACTCGCGAGAGCAGTACTTC,CSVAGQGDSREQYF
TRBJ2-3,TRBV12-3/TRBV12-4,.,.,TGTGCCAGCAGTTTAACATTTTCAGATACGCAGTATTTT,CASSLTFSDTQYF
TRBJ1-2,TRBV5-1,TRBD1,.,TGCGCCAGCAGTTGGACAGGGGGAGATAACTATGGCTACACCTTC,CASSWTGGDNYGYTF